This T cell receptor beta chain was captured by sequencing in a study of blood T cells in healthy people across ages. Study-wide results and caveats: Higher diversity, along with more naive CD4+ cells, distinguished long-lived donors from aged donors. The donors' CMV status was not determined, possibly confounding changes in expanded clonotypes.

The V gene's germline CDR1 is KGHSH and CDR2 LQKENI. This CDR3 contains 13 residues. The use of a sample-barcoded 5' primer and a J-beta primer mix characterized a second PCR of roughly 7 to 11 cycles. Via MiXCR, TCRdb re-called the 5' RACE reads, giving one row per CDR3 protein. The table has roughly 800,000 distinct CDR3 sequences, 55% to 70% seen once. As for this clonotype: The antigen is not known. Germline and junction disagree at one end, which may indicate a read error.

This chain uses TRBV18 with TRBJ2-1, with D perhaps TRBD1 (5 bases). The receptor was derived from a man younger than 40 in good health. Material for sequencing was blood. The CDR3 coding sequence is TGTACCAGCTCACCAGGGTCTTCGGATGAGCAGTTCTTC. It yields the protein CTSSPGSSDEQFF.